These T cell receptor beta chains were read from a single sample in a study of tumor-infiltrating lymphocytes in primary liver carcinoma. TCRdb reprocessed the multiplex PCR reads with MiXCR, giving one entry per CDR3 protein. Of about 130,000 distinct CDR3 sequences detected, 55% to 75% appear once; the ten largest clones hold approximately 8.9%. The source material was liver tumor tissue from sampling region 3. The receptors stem from a woman aged 55-70 years with primary liver carcinoma and hepatitis B virus infection. CDR3s include the opening cysteine and the closing phenylalanine or tryptophan. A D gene is named only where the DNA matches it firmly. The size of a clone is reported for some rows only, either as once, few or many, or as a class for expanded clones.

V gene	clone size	J gene	D gene	CDR3 protein	CDR3 DNA
TRBV29-1	NA	TRBJ2-3	TRBD2	CALSLRGTDTQYF	TGCGCCTTGAGCTTGCGGGGGACAGATACGCAGTATTTT
TRBV12-3/TRBV12-4	once	TRBJ2-7	NA	CASRFGGVHEQYF	TGTGCCAGCAGGTTCGGTGGGGTCCACGAGCAGTACTTC
TRBV20-1	once	TRBJ2-1	TRBD2	CSARVAGGSSSYNEQFF	TGCAGTGCTAGAGTAGCGGGAGGTTCCAGCTCCTACAATGAGCAGTTCTTC
TRBV11-1	many	TRBJ2-1	NA	CASSLAARRSYNEQFF	TGTGCCAGCAGCTTAGCTGCGCGCCGGAGCTACAATGAGCAGTTCTTC
TRBV6-1	NA	TRBJ2-1	TRBD1	CAGSGRDSKSSYKEQFF	TGTGCCGGCAGTGGTCGGGACAGCAAAAGCTCCTACAAAGAGCAGTTCTTC
TRBV11-2	NA	TRBJ1-2	TRBD1	CARRLAGGYGYTF	TGTGCCCGCAGATTAGCAGGGGGGTATGGCTACACCTTC
TRBV7-8	NA	TRBJ2-1	NA	CASSLRGKENNDQFF	TGTGCCAGCAGCTTACGGGGAAAGGAAAACAATGATCAGTTCTTC
TRBV7-8	NA	TRBJ1-6	NA	CASSVRKGPSSPLHF	TGTGCCAGCAGCGTTAGGAAGGGTCCGAGTTCACCCCTCCACTTC
TRBV2	NA	TRBJ1-1	NA	CGNSEASKNTEAFF	TGTGGCAACAGTGAAGCCTCCAAGAACACTGAAGCTTTCTTT
TRBV6-5	many	TRBJ2-2	TRBD2	CASRFGLAGSAGELFF	TGTGCCAGCAGATTTGGCCTAGCGGGTTCTGCCGGGGAGCTGTTTTTT
TRBV4-1	NA	TRBJ2-7	TRBD2	CACSHVTSGRAWQYF	TGCGCCTGCAGTCATGTTACTAGCGGGAGGGCCTGGCAGTACTTC
TRBV11-1	NA	TRBJ2-5	NA	CASSSSGTDRETQYF	TGTGCCAGCAGCTCGTCCGGGACCGATCGAGAGACCCAGTACTTC
TRBV11-2	NA	TRBJ2-3	NA	CASSRGSESLSDTQYF	TGTGCCAGCAGCCGTGGTAGCGAGAGCTTGTCAGATACGCAGTATTTT
TRBV29-1	many	TRBJ2-5	TRBD2	CSAFSGRQETQYF	TGCAGCGCCTTTAGCGGGAGGCAAGAGACCCAGTACTTC
TRBV4-1	NA	TRBJ1-1	NA	CTSSHARETEAFF	TGCACCAGCAGCCACGCCAGGGAGACTGAAGCTTTCTTT
TRBV11-2	NA	TRBJ1-3	NA	CGSNKMAGVSGNTIYF	TGTGGCAGCAACAAAATGGCTGGAGTCTCTGGAAACACCATATATTTT
TRBV7-9	NA	TRBJ2-3	TRBD2	CASSAGTSGHYF	TGTGCCAGCAGCGCGGGGACTAGCGGGCACTACTTT
TRBV11-2	NA	TRBJ1-4	NA	CASSPRPATNGKLFF	TGTGCCAGCAGCCCGAGGCCCGCGACTAATGGAAAACTGTTTTTT
TRBV10-2	many	TRBJ2-5	NA	CASSEIQETQYF	TGCGCCAGCAGTGAAATCCAAGAGACCCAGTACTTC
TRBV11-2	NA	TRBJ2-3	NA	CASSPRSADTQYF	TGTGCCAGCAGCCCACGATCAGCAGATACGCAGTATTTT
TRBV11-2	NA	TRBJ2-1	NA	CAGSPLVRNERFF	TGTGCCGGCAGCCCTCTCGTGCGCAACGAGCGGTTCTTC
TRBV12-3/TRBV12-4	NA	TRBJ1-1	NA	CASSLTRQPDLTGAFF	TGTGCCAGTAGTTTAACGCGACAGCCGGACCTCACTGGAGCTTTCTTT
TRBV20-1	NA	TRBJ1-3	NA	CSARDPREHGNTIYF	TGCAGTGCTAGAGATCCCCGAGAGCACGGAAACACCATATATTTT
TRBV2	NA	TRBJ2-7	TRBD2	CASRRSGGSYEQYF	TGTGCCAGCAGGCGATCGGGAGGGTCCTACGAGCAGTACTTC
TRBV6-6	few	TRBJ2-2	NA	CANSYLRRNTGELFF	TGTGCCAACAGTTATTTGAGGCGGAACACCGGGGAGCTGTTTTTT
TRBV5-1	NA	TRBJ2-3	TRBD1	CASSDRAIDTQYF	TGCGCCAGCAGCGACAGGGCCATAGATACGCAGTATTTT
TRBV11-2	NA	TRBJ2-2	NA	CASSDGRNTNTGDLSF	TGTGCCAGCAGCGACGGACGTAACACGAACACCGGGGACCTGTCTTTT
TRBV6-5	many	TRBJ2-6	NA	CASSYASDGANVLTF	TGTGCCAGCAGTTACGCTTCAGATGGGGCCAACGTCCTGACTTTC
TRBV24-1	many	TRBJ2-3	TRBD2	CATSDRLAGAEDTQYF	TGTGCCACCAGTGACCGCCTAGCGGGAGCTGAAGATACGCAGTATTTT
TRBV29-1	NA	TRBJ2-1	TRBD2	CSVEEGSGRAYIEQFF	TGCAGCGTTGAAGAAGGGAGCGGGAGGGCCTACATCGAGCAGTTCTTC
TRBV28	NA	TRBJ1-5	NA	CTSSLWGGNQPQHF	TGTACCAGCAGTTTATGGGGGGGCAATCAGCCCCAGCATTTT
TRBV5-1	NA	TRBJ2-7	TRBD1	CASRHTGTGLEEQYF	TGCGCCAGCAGACATACCGGGACAGGGTTGGAAGAGCAGTATTTC
TRBV6-1	many	TRBJ1-6	NA	CASSEALGVGNSPLHF	TGTGCCAGCAGTGAAGCGTTAGGGGTTGGAAATTCACCCCTCCACTTT
TRBV5-4	NA	TRBJ2-4	NA	CASSYAGDNKNIQHF	TGTGCCAGCAGCTATGCAGGAGACAACAAAAACATTCAGCACTTC
TRBV28	many	TRBJ2-2	TRBD2	CASTQAGVGDTGELFF	TGTGCCAGCACCCAAGCGGGAGTCGGTGACACCGGGGAGCTGTTTTTT
TRBV5-4	once	TRBJ2-1	TRBD2	CAGSLSTIAGGKGNEQFF	TGTGCCGGCAGCCTCAGTACTATAGCGGGAGGTAAGGGGAATGAGCAGTTCTTC
TRBV6-1	NA	TRBJ1-5	TRBD1	CASSVQGGSNQPQHF	TGTGCCAGCAGTGTACAGGGGGGGAGCAATCAGCCCCAGCATTTT
TRBV11-3	NA	TRBJ2-2	TRBD1	CASNLQGDEVLFF	TGTGCCAGCAACCTCCAGGGGGACGAGGTGCTGTTTTTT
TRBV11-3	NA	TRBJ2-5	NA	CASSLRKGVSGTHYF	TGTGCCAGCAGCTTACGGAAGGGGGTAAGCGGGACCCACTACTTC
TRBV11-2	NA	TRBJ2-3	TRBD2	CVSSLWGLTYTSDTQCF	TGTGTCAGCAGCTTATGGGGACTAACGTACACGTCAGATACGCAGTGTTTT
TRBV4-1	NA	TRBJ1-6	TRBD1	CASSQDASGTGSSPLHF	TGCGCTAGCAGCCAAGATGCTTCCGGGACAGGGAGTTCACCCCTCCACTTT
TRBV28	NA	TRBJ1-6	NA	CASVAGGASSYNSPLHF	TGTGCCAGCGTTGCAGGAGGGGCAAGCTCCTATAATTCACCCCTCCACTTT
TRBV5-6	many	TRBJ2-2	NA	CASRLKGTGELFF	TGTGCCAGCAGATTAAAGGGGACCGGGGAGCTGTTTTTT
TRBV19	NA	TRBJ2-1	TRBD2	CASSIVGTSHNEQFF	TGTGCCAGTAGTATAGTTGGGACTAGCCACAATGAGCAGTTCTTC
TRBV10-3	NA	TRBJ1-5	NA	CAISDGIGPNQPQHF	TGTGCCATCAGTGATGGGATCGGCCCCAATCAGCCCCAGCATTTT
TRBV12-5	NA	TRBJ2-3	NA	CASGLVGPGQNMQYF	TGTGCCAGTGGTTTGGTAGGACCAGGGCAAAATATGCAGTATTTT
TRBV5-4	few	TRBJ2-3	TRBD2	CASSLAGTSGSRPSDTQYF	TGTGCCAGCAGCTTGGCGGGGACTAGCGGGAGTCGGCCCAGCGATACGCAGTATTTC
TRBV5-4	once	TRBJ1-1	NA	CASGAHLGESTEALF	TGTGCCAGCGGCGCGCACCTTGGGGAGAGCACTGAAGCTTTGTTT
TRBV28	NA	TRBJ1-5	NA	CACSFGVGNQPQHF	TGTGCCTGCAGTTTTGGGGTTGGCAATCAGCCCCAGCATTTT
TRBV6-1	NA	TRBJ2-7	TRBD1	CASRNRQGSYEQYF	TGTGCCAGCAGGAACAGACAGGGCTCCTACGAGCAGTACTTC
TRBV12-3/TRBV12-4	NA	TRBJ1-1	NA	CASSDRRRTLNEAFF	TGTGCCAGCAGTGACAGGCGGCGAACTCTCAATGAAGCTTTCTTT
TRBV30	NA	TRBJ1-2	NA	CAWSVARVHGYTF	TGTGCCTGGAGCGTAGCCAGGGTCCATGGCTACACCTTC
TRBV11-1	NA	TRBJ2-7	NA	CDSGGKKATYEQYF	TGTGACAGCGGCGGGAAGAAGGCCACCTACGAGCAGTACTTC
TRBV5-1	NA	TRBJ2-5	NA	CASWTAETQYF	TGCGCCAGCTGGACCGCCGAGACCCAGTACTTC